This paragraph reports one TCR beta chain. The record originates from a study of beta chain features in type 1 diabetes. What was sequenced were expressed TCRB transcripts, since all of the isolated RNA had been reverse transcribed. Assay: immunoSEQ multiplex PCR; the TCRdb copy retains only in-frame clones and omits some. The sample has fewer than 550,000 clones; roughly 10% are singletons. Sequenced material: naive CD4+ T cells from blood. This TCR was recovered from a woman aged 18-29 years in good health.

DNA for the CDR3: TGTGCCGGAGGACAGCGCACAGATACGCAGTATTTT. Amino acid sequence: CAGGQRTDTQYF. The J gene is TRBJ2-3, the V gene TRBV2; D may be TRBD1 (6 bases). The V end lost 11 bases, the J end lost 1 base, and 10 bases lay between the germline ends. Germline V gene data show CDR1 as SNHLY and CDR2 as FYNNEI. The CDR3 sequence is 12 residues long.